This T cell receptor (beta chain) is drawn from a study of cytotoxic CD8 clonotypes in ibrutinib-treated CLL. Turning to the study itself: On average, around 89,000 productive rearrangements and 260,000 or so productive templates per sample. Study-wide results and limits: Whereas clonality rose at ibrutinib response, it declined toward baseline at progression. Public clonotypes, found uncommonly, either contracted or stayed stable on treatment.

Cryopreserved PBMCs yielded about 2 micrograms of genomic DNA for TCR beta libraries. With respect to this clone: Its cognate antigen is unknown.

The data were produced by immunoSEQ multiplex PCR, yet TCRdb's version contains in-frame clones alone and is incomplete. The profile shows about 140,000 clones, approximately 75% of them singletons. Germline-derived CDR1 and CDR2 are SGHVS and FNYEAQ. V was trimmed by 1 base and J by 2 bases, leaving 6 bases between them. The CDR3 contains 14 residues. The chain employs TRBV7-6 and TRBJ1-5; D is undetermined. This TCR came from a human donor with chronic lymphocytic leukemia. Sequences were derived from PBMCs, sampled after 12 months of ibrutinib treatment. The CDR3 sequence: CASSLGIGNQPQHF. The CDR3 DNA reads TGTGCCAGCAGCTTAGGGATTGGCAATCAGCCCCAGCATTTT.